The 25 T cell receptor beta chains below all came from one sample that was sequenced in a study of cytomegalovirus exposure and HLA in healthy donors. This PCR relied on a set of 60 Vbeta primers and 13 Jbeta primers. TCRdb's table, derived via immunoSEQ multiplex PCR, lists solely in-frame clones and lacks some. The table records about 210,000 clones, 82% of them present only once. Sequencing input: PBMCs. The receptor set was obtained from a man aged 35 to 55 in good health and CMV-seropositive.

CDR3 sequence (DNA): TGTGCCAGCAGCTCCAACGCCAGGGACAGGGAACTGGGCTATGGCTACACCTTC. This gives the protein CASSSNARDRELGYGYTF. The chain recombines TRBV7-9 with TRBJ1-2; TRBD1 matches 9 bases. The CDR3 is made up of 18 amino acids. Losses at the gene ends were 4 bases for V and 4 bases for J; bases not matched to a gene: 16. Germline V gives CDR1 SEHNR, CDR2 FQNEAQ (reference sequence).

This clone was found a few times. The chain carries TRBV25-1 and TRBJ2-7, with TRBD1 matching over 9 bases. Germline V gives CDR1 MGHDK, CDR2 SYGVNS. The CDR3 has 13 residues. Trimming took 4 bases from V and 5 from J; bases not matched to a gene: 3. In DNA, the CDR3 is TGTGCCAGCAGTGGTACAGGGGGCCACGAGCAGTACTTC. Protein product: CASSGTGGHEQYF.

This sequence joins TRBV6-4 and TRBJ2-1, with D uncertain. CDR3 length equals 14 residues. V gave up 0 bases and J gave up 8 bases, with 11 bases separating them. The V gene's germline CDR1 is MRHNA and CDR2 SNTAGT. DNA for the CDR3: TGTGCCAGCAGTGACTCCGGTACCGGAGATGAGCAGTTCTTC. Translated, it gives CASSDSGTGDEQFF.

V gene TRBV2 combines with J gene TRBJ2-3; weak D call: TRBD2 (5 bases). With 8 bases removed from V and 0 bases from J, the gap between germline ends came to 12 bases. In germline, CDR1 is SNHLY, CDR2 FYNNEI. The CDR3 has 14 residues. The CDR3 here is CASAEAASTDTQYF. CDR3 DNA sequence: TGTGCCAGCGCGGAGGCAGCGAGCACAGATACGCAGTATTTT.

The J gene is TRBJ1-5, the V gene TRBV19, with 7 bases fitting TRBD1. The CDR3 has 19 residues. Germline V CDR1 and CDR2: LNHDA, SQIVND (reference sequence). V dropped 5 bases and J dropped 3; count of bases not matched to a gene: 19. CDR3 protein: CASSLSPLQTGPSNQPQHF. For the CDR3, the DNA is TGTGCCAGTAGTCTATCCCCCCTTCAGACAGGGCCTTCCAATCAGCCCCAGCATTTT.

V gene TRBV6-1 combines with J gene TRBJ2-7, with 10 nucleotides matching TRBD2. Germline CDR1 and CDR2: MNHNS and SASEGT. The CDR3 contains 15 residues. Losses at the gene ends were 4 bases for V and 2 bases for J; bases not matched to a gene: 5. DNA of the CDR3: TGTGCCAGCAGTGCCTTAGCGGGAGGCCCCTACGAGCAGTACTTC. It yields the protein CASSALAGGPYEQYF.

The chain employs TRBV11-2 and TRBJ1-1; D not resolved. The germline V gene has CDR1 SGHAT and CDR2 FQNNGV. V lost 5 bases to trimming and J lost 14 bases, with 15 bases between them. The CDR3 length is 11 residues. The CDR3 region has the DNA TGTGCCAGCAGCCCGGCCCCCCTAGAGTTCTTT. It translates to CASSPAPLEFF.

A few counts support this clone. The genes are TRBV6-5 and TRBJ2-1; maybe TRBD1 (6 bases). Germline V lookup: CDR1 MNHEY, CDR2 SVGAGI. Trimming stripped 8 bases from V and 8 bases from J, with 22 bases between. The CDR3 covers 15 residues. In DNA form, the CDR3 reads TGTGCCAGCGCCGTCAACAGGGAGTCTGGACATGAGCAGTTCTTC. Amino acids: CASAVNRESGHEQFF.

This clone was picked up one time. The genes are TRBV7-2 and TRBJ1-2; D is unclear. The V gene lost 1 base and the J gene lost 7 bases, with 7 bases spanning the gap. CDR3 length equals 12 residues. Germline assignment: CDR1 SGHTA and CDR2 FQGNSA. CDR3 sequence (DNA): TGTGCCAGCAGCTTAGAAGCCTCTGGCTACACCTTC. This sequence encodes CASSLEASGYTF.

This clone was observed once. The chain carries TRBV29-1 and TRBJ1-1; 8 nucleotides line up with TRBD1. The germline gives CDR1 SQVTM, CDR2 ANQGSEA. V lost 6 bases, J lost 5 bases, and 8 bases stayed unmatched. This CDR3 comprises 13 residues. CDR3 residues: CSVAGGGGTEAFF. The CDR3 DNA sequence: TGCAGCGTCGCAGGGGGCGGGGGTACTGAAGCTTTCTTT.

The chain recombines TRBV19 with TRBJ1-5; D not resolved. The germline CDR1 and CDR2 sequences are LNHDA and SQIVND (reference sequence). The CDR3 runs to 14 residues. Trimming cost V 1 base and J 2 bases, with 6 bases left between them. The CDR3 sequence: CASSIGPGNQPQHF. The CDR3, as DNA: TGTGCCAGTAGTATAGGTCCGGGCAATCAGCCCCAGCATTTT.

In its sample, this clone was seen a few times. The V call is TRBV25-1, the J call TRBJ1-1; no definite D call. Germline V CDR1 and CDR2: MGHDK, SYGVNS. V was trimmed by 4 bases and J by 1 base, leaving 13 bases between them. The CDR3 loop spans 15 amino acids. Written as DNA, the CDR3 is TGTGCCAGCAGTGCTGGAGGCAGAGCGAACACTGAAGCTTTCTTT. Translation: CASSAGGRANTEAFF.

The chain uses TRBV30 and TRBJ2-2; tentatively, D is TRBD2 (5 bases). The CDR3 is made up of 13 amino acids. From germline, CDR1 is GTSNPN and CDR2 SVGIG (reference sequence). V lost 2 bases and J 3 bases, leaving 7 bases between the germline ends. CDR3: CAWSLGDTGELFF. CDR3 in DNA: TGTGCCTGGAGTCTCGGGGACACCGGGGAGCTGTTTTTT.

V gene TRBV6-5 combines with J gene TRBJ1-4; a weak D match, TRBD1 (5 bases). Trimming took 8 bases from V and 0 from J, leaving 13 bases between them. This CDR3 spans 15 amino acids. Germline V lookup: CDR1 MNHEY, CDR2 SVGAGI. CDR3 coding DNA: TGTGCCAGCGCAGGGAGGATCACAACTAATGAAAAACTGTTTTTT. Its translation is CASAGRITTNEKLFF.

The chain couples TRBV27 to TRBJ1-4, with a possible D match to TRBD1 (5 bases). This CDR3 is 19 amino acids long. V was trimmed by 4 bases and J by 2 bases, leaving 23 bases between them. Per germline, CDR1 MNHEY and CDR2 SMNVEV (reference sequence). DNA of the CDR3: TGTGCCAGCAGTTCTTATCCCAACCGGGGTGGGGGGACTAATGAAAAACTGTTTTTT. This translates into CASSSYPNRGGGTNEKLFF.

The chain recombines TRBV27 with TRBJ2-2; 14 bases agree with TRBD2. V gave up 5 bases and J gave up 7 bases; unmatched junction bases: 6. The length of the CDR3 is 16 residues. CDR1 is MNHEY and CDR2 is SMNVEV in the germline V gene (reference sequence). The DNA of the CDR3 is TGTGCCAGCAGTGAGACTAGCGGGAGGGAGGACGGGGAGCTGTTTTTT. Its protein product is CASSETSGREDGELFF.

The chain has TRBV28 and TRBJ1-2; D is undetermined. CDR1 MDHEN and CDR2 SYDVKM come from the germline V gene. This CDR3 has 13 residues. Between the trimmed V and J ends, which lost 2 bases and 8 bases, there was a span of 12 bases. The CDR3 region is CASSLGPREGYTF. The CDR3 DNA is TGTGCCAGCAGTTTAGGGCCCCGTGAGGGCTACACCTTC.

The chain links TRBV6-5 to TRBJ1-3, with 7 bases lining up with TRBD1. The CDR3 has 16 amino acids. V shed 1 base and J 0 bases; nucleotides not matched to a gene: 3. The germline gives CDR1 MNHEY, CDR2 SVGAGI. The CDR3 region has the DNA TGTGCCAGCAGTTACTTCGACAGGGCCTCTGGAAACACCATATATTTT. Its protein product is CASSYFDRASGNTIYF.

V is TRBV10-2 and J is TRBJ1-3, with unresolved D. V was pared by 3 bases and J by 0 bases, with 6 bases between. Germline-derived CDR1 and CDR2 are WSHSY and SAAADI. The CDR3 consists of 14 residues. The CDR3 loop is CASSELGSGNTIYF. The CDR3 coding sequence is TGCGCCAGCAGTGAACTAGGCTCTGGAAACACCATATATTTT.

This sequence joins TRBV6-1 and TRBJ1-2, with D hard to call. The CDR3 runs 13 residues. V was cut by 7 bases and J by 1 base, with 10 bases left in between. CDR1 MNHNS and CDR2 SASEGT come from the germline V gene. CDR3: CASTRENNYGYTF. Written as DNA, the CDR3 is TGTGCCAGCACGCGAGAAAATAACTATGGCTACACCTTC.

V and J are TRBV27 and TRBJ2-1; D is perhaps TRBD2 (5 bases). The V end was cut by 6 bases, the J end by 5 bases, with 17 bases between. From germline, CDR1 is MNHEY and CDR2 SMNVEV (reference sequence). This CDR3 is 15 amino acids long. The CDR3 is CASSPSVRANNEQFF. CDR3 nucleotide sequence: TGTGCCAGCAGCCCCTCGGTGCGGGCTAACAATGAGCAGTTCTTC.

The genes are TRBV15 and TRBJ2-5, with D unresolved. The J call may not be correct, given that the DNA end is closer to TRBJ2-7. Germline-derived CDR1 and CDR2 are LNHNV and YYDKDF (reference sequence). This CDR3 has 13 amino acids. CDR3 region: CATSRDKEREQYF. CDR3 nucleotides: TGTGCCACCAGCAGAGATAAGGAGCGCGAGCAGTACTTC.

The chain joins TRBV29-1 to TRBJ2-2; D is uncertain. CDR1 is SQVTM and CDR2 is ANQGSEA in the germline V gene. The CDR3 is 15 residues long. Trimming removed 4 bases at V and 0 bases at J, with 12 bases between. In DNA, the CDR3 is TGCAGCGTTGGGTTCGACACAGCGAACACCGGGGAGCTGTTTTTT. Translation: CSVGFDTANTGELFF.

This rearrangement joins TRBV27 to TRBJ1-5; 7 bases match TRBD1. CDR1 MNHEY and CDR2 SMNVEV come from the germline V gene (reference sequence). The CDR3 is made up of 17 amino acids. The ends lost 6 bases at V and 5 bases at J; junction bases unmatched: 16. The CDR3 loop is CASSSLTGLEVDQPQHF. CDR3 bases: TGTGCCAGCAGCTCTTTGACAGGGTTGGAAGTTGATCAGCCCCAGCATTTT.

The rearrangement joins TRBV25-1 to TRBJ2-1; 8 positions match TRBD1. From germline, CDR1 is MGHDK and CDR2 SYGVNS. The CDR3 sequence is 15 residues long. V shed 6 bases, J shed 2 bases, and the junction held 6 bases outside the gene matches. The CDR3 loop reads CASREQGVTYNEQFF. For the CDR3, the DNA is TGTGCCAGCAGGGAACAGGGGGTTACCTACAATGAGCAGTTCTTC.